This T cell receptor (beta chain) was sequenced for a study of CD8+ T cells in alopecia areata. For the study at large: Spontaneously alopecic C3H/HeJ graft donors, about 6-13 months old, gave skin to roughly 6-10-week-old female C3H/HeJ mice.

A sort of pooled cutaneous lymph node cells used CD4, CD8alpha, NKG2D, NKG2ACE and other stains. As for this clone: As yet, its antigen is unknown. Gene labels here are mouse ones. The CDR3 end falls 4 residues outside the read, so it is completed with the germline J gene. This CDR3 is also generated by other DNA sequences in the sample.

Extracted from the samples, RNA was reverse transcribed into cDNA to serve as the sequencing template. Profiled with immunoSEQ multiplex PCR; TCRdb holds only in-frame clones, not every one. The table lists approximately 300,000 clones, with no singletons. Unmatched junction bases numbered 2, after V lost 1 base and J lost 4 bases. The germline V gene encodes CDR1 NSQYPW and CDR2 LRSPGD (reference sequence). CDR3 length: 15 residues. General study findings and limits: Sequence data from scalp samples additionally include resident alphabeta T cells of normal skin. Higher clonality was seen in lesional scalp than in normal scalp, especially in alopecia totalis/universalis. With patients, TCR sharing proved less clear than in mice, a difference possibly related to HLA.

The chain has TRBV1 and TRBJ1-1; 11 bases map to TRBD1. The TCR originated in a C3H/HeJ mouse with alopecia areata. The strain's MHC: H2-k. Material for sequencing was CD4+ T cells sorted from a lymph node. CDR3 protein: CTCSAAGTGGTEVFF. The CDR3 bases that were read are TGCACCTGCAGTGCAGCGGGGACAGGGGGCACA.